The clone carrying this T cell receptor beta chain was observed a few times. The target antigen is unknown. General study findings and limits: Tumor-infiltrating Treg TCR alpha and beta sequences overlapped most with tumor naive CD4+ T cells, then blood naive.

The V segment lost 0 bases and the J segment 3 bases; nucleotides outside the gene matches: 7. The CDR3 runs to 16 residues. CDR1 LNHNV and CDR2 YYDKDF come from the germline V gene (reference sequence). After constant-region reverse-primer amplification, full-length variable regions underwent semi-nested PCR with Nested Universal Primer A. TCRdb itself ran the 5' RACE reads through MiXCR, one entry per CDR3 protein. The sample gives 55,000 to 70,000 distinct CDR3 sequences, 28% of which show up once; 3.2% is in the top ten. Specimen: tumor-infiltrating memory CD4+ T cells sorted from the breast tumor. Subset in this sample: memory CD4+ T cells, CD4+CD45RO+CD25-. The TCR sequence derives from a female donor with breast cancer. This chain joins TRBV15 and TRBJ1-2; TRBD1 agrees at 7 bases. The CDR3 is CATSRDQEGAYYGYTF. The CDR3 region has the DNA TGTGCCACCAGCAGAGATCAGGAGGGGGCCTACTATGGCTACACCTTC.